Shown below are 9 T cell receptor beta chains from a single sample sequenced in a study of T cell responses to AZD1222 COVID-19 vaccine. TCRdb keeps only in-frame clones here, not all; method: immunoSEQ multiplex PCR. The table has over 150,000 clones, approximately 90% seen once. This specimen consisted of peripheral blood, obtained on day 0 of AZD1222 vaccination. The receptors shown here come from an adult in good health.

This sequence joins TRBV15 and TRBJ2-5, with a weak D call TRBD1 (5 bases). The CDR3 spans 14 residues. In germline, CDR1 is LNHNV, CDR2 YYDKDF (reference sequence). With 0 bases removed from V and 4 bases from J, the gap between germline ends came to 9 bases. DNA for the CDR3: TGTGCCACCAGCAGAGATCGTGGGGCAGAGACCCAGTACTTC. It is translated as CATSRDRGAETQYF.

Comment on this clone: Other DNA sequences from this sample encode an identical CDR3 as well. The CDR3 reads CASSLAGDSYEQYF. For the CDR3, the DNA is TGCGCCAGCAGCTTGGCAGGGGACTCCTACGAGCAGTACTTC. The rearrangement uses TRBV5-1 and TRBJ2-7, with a possible D match to TRBD1 (6 bases). Germline CDR1 SGHRS, CDR2 YFSETQ. There are 14 residues in the CDR3. The germline V and J ends were trimmed by 0 bases and 0 bases, with 7 bases remaining between them.

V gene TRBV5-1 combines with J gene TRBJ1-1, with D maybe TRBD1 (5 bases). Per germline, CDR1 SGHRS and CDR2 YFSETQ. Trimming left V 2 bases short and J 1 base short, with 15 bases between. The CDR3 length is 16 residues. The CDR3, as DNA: TGCGCCAGCAGCTTCGGACACCTTACACAGAACACTGAAGCTTTCTTT. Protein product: CASSFGHLTQNTEAFF.

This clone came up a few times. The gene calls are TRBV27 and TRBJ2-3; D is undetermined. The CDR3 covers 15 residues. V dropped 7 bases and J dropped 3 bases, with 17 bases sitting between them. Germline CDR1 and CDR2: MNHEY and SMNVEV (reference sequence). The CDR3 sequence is CASTRMGRGTDTQYF. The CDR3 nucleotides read TGTGCCAGCACCCGAATGGGCCGAGGTACAGATACGCAGTATTTT.

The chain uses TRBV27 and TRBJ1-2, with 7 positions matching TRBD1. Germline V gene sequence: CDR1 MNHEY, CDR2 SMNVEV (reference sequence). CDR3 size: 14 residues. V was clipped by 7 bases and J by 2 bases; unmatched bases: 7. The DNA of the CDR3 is TGTGCCAGCACCTTCAACAGGGGAAACTATGGCTACACCTTC. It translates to CASTFNRGNYGYTF.

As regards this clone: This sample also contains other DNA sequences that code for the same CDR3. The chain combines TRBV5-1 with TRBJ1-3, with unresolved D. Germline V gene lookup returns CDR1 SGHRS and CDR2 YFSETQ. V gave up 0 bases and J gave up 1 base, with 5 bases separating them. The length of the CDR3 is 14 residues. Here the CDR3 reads CASSLEGSGNTIYF. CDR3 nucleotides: TGCGCCAGCAGCTTGGAAGGGTCTGGAAACACCATATATTTT.

The DNA of the CDR3 is TGTGCCAGCAGCTTGGTTGGGGGGTCCTCATACGAGCAGTACTTC. Protein: CASSLVGGSSYEQYF. The chain has TRBV5-6 and TRBJ2-7; perhaps TRBD2 as D (6 bases). Germline V CDR1 and CDR2: SGHDT, YYEEEE. The ends were cut back, 0 bases at V and 4 bases at J, with 14 bases in the middle. The CDR3 sequence is 15 residues long.

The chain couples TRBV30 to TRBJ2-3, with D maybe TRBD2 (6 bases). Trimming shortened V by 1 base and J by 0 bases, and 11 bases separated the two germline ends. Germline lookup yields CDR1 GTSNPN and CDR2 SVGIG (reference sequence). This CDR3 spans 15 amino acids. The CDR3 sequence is CAWSESRGSTDTQYF. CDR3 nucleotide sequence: TGTGCCTGGAGTGAGTCCCGGGGGAGCACAGATACGCAGTATTTT.

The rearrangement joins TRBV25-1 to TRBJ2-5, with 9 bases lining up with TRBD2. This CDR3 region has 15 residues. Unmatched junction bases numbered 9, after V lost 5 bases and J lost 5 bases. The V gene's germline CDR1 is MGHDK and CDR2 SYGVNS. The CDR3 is CASSRSGRLAETQYF. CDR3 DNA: TGTGCCAGCAGTCGAAGCGGGAGGTTGGCGGAGACCCAGTACTTC.